This TCR beta chain was identified during a study of cytomegalovirus exposure and HLA in healthy donors (TCRdb year 2017). A note on the overall study: According to a later analysis, the approximately 130 validation repertoires were produced on the same platform as the 700 or so repertoires of the first cohort. The aim of the study was to test whether cataloging public T cell receptors could identify signatures of past pathogen exposure. Along with the roughly 670-subject first cohort, a separate validation cohort of about 110 different subjects was used. To predict cytomegalovirus infection status, the study brought together high-throughput TCR immunosequencing, statistical association of individual TCRs with disease status, and machine learning. Study-level results and caveats: All 120 or so repertoires were used to score co-occurrence in the validation cohort in a later analysis, because that analysis had no HLA typing for the cohort. The study listed 150 to 200 TCR beta chains as associated with cytomegalovirus. The authors suggested that the approach could potentially be extended to other disease states and immunological phenotypes. Of the cluster scores, 90% to 95% were above 0 in a later analysis, which found that TCRs clustered in the first cohort also tended to co-occur in the 120 validation repertoires. The classifier was reported to diagnose cytomegalovirus status with high specificity and sensitivity in both the original and validation cohorts. In vitro tests confirmed that three of the cytomegalovirus-associated TCR beta chains recognize cytomegalovirus antigens. Most TCR sequences were observed very rarely across donors, whereas some public TCRs were present in many individuals.

The receptor library was made with the immunoSEQ multiplex PCR assay. On the authors' methods: A statistical classification framework was built to diagnose cytomegalovirus status from the catalog of TCR beta chain sequences. TCRdb carries this immuneACCESS record with in-frame sequences only. Its versions omit some clonotypes, under half of them owing to an unresolved V gene in the studies checked, with the rest unexplained. The V and J calls and the clone size are those of that table, but D and trimming were determined from the DNA. This sample is represented by 250,000 to 400,000 clones; roughly 86% of them were singletons. The ten largest account for approximately 0.95% of the sample. CDR1 SGHAT and CDR2 FQNNGV were looked up in the germline V gene. Trimming removed 5 bases from V and 2 bases from J, leaving 12 bases between the germline ends. The CDR3 runs 15 amino acids, cysteine and phenylalanine included. Only the CDR3 DNA stays, 45 bases, in frame from base 1.

Separate from the roughly 700-subject first cohort, the validation cohort of around 130 subjects was the group to which the donors belonged. A note on this clone: Its specific antigen is unknown. The input lacks base qualities; no much larger clone sits a single base away.

Sequenced material: PBMCs. The chain is made from TRBV11-2 and TRBJ1-4, with TRBD1 perhaps the D gene, on 5 matching bases. This TCR was recovered from a man aged 25 to 40 in good health and CMV-seronegative. In nucleotides, the sequence is TGTGCCAGCAGCCTCCGGGGGGTCACTAATGAAAAACTGTTTTTT. Translated, it gives CASSLRGVTNEKLFF.